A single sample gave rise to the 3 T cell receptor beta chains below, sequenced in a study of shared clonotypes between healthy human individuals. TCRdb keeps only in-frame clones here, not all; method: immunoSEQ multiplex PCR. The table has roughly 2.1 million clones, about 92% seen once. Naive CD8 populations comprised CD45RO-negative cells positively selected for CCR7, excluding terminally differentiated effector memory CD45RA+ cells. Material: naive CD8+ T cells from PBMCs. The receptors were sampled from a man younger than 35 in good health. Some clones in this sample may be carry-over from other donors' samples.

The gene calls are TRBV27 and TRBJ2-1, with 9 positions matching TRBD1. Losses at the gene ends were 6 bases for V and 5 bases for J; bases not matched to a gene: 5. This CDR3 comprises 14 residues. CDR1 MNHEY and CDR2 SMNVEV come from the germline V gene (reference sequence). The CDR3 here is CASRWGQGDNEQFF. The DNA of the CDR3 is TGTGCCAGCAGGTGGGGACAGGGCGACAATGAGCAGTTCTTC.

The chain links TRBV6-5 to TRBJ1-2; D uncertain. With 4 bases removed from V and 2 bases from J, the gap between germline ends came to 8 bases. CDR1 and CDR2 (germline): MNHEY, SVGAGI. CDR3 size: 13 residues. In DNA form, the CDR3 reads TGTGCCAGCAGTTGGAAGATGAACTATGGCTACACCTTC. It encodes CASSWKMNYGYTF.

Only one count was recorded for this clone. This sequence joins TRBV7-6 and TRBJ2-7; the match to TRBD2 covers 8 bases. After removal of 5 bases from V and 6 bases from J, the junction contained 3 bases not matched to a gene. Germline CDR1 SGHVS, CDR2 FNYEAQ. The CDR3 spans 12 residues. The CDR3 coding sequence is TGTGCCAGCAGCCCTCGGGGGGGCGAGCAGTACTTC. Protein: CASSPRGGEQYF.